One and the same sample provided the 27 T cell receptor beta chains below, sequenced in a study of Tregs in tolerant kidney transplant recipients (dated by TCRdb to between 2018 and 2021). Receptor libraries were prepared by the immunoSEQ multiplex PCR assay. This is the immuneACCESS table as TCRdb keeps it, with only in-frame sequences that have V and J called. A part of the clones is gone; compared with another copy, unresolved V genes explain less than half, and the rest is unexplained. In all, the sample holds about 240,000 clones, and roughly four fifths of those were seen once. The ten largest clones add up to around 0.68% of the sample. Sequencing was carried out using CD4+ T cells from blood. Every receptor here comes from a human donor in good health.

The V gene is TRBV27, the J gene TRBJ2-7; 9 bases line up with TRBD1. The trim removed 6 bases at V and 5 bases at J, leaving 8 bases unmatched. The length of the CDR3 is 14 residues. CDR1 MNHEY and CDR2 SMNVEV come from the germline V gene (reference sequence). The CDR3 is CASSPQGARNEQYF. CDR3 DNA: TGTGCCAGCAGCCCACAGGGGGCACGGAACGAGCAGTACTTC.

The V and J genes are TRBV14 and TRBJ2-7; 10 bases align to TRBD1. Unmatched junction bases numbered 4, after V lost 3 bases and J lost 2 bases. The CDR3 loop spans 15 amino acids. Germline V gives CDR1 SGHDN, CDR2 FVKESK. CDR3 loop: CASSQGTGETYEQYF. CDR3 DNA: TGTGCCAGCAGCCAGGGGACAGGGGAGACCTACGAGCAGTACTTC. The entire variable domain, with the rest obtained from reference TRBV14 and TRBJ2-7, is as follows: EAGVTQFPSHSVIEKGQTVTLRCDPISGHDNLYWYRRVMGKEIKFLLHFVKESKQDESGMPNNRFLAERTGGTYSTLKVQPAELEDSGVYFCASSQGTGETYEQYFGPGTRLTVT.

The V gene is TRBV2, the J gene TRBJ1-2, with D perhaps matching TRBD1 (5 bases). V shed 9 bases and J shed 7 bases, with 18 bases lying between them. CDR3 size: 13 residues. Looked up from germline, CDR1 is SNHLY and CDR2 is FYNNEI. The CDR3 reads CARASGGLAGYTF. CDR3 bases: TGTGCCAGAGCCTCGGGGGGGTTGGCTGGCTACACCTTC.

The chain combines TRBV7-9 with TRBJ1-2; D is uncertain. The V gene lost 5 bases and the J gene lost 1 base, with 20 bases spanning the gap. The germline CDR1 and CDR2 sequences are SEHNR and FQNEAQ (reference sequence). There are 17 residues in the CDR3. CDR3: CASSPERVGQVNYGYTF. CDR3 bases: TGTGCCAGCAGCCCAGAGCGAGTTGGGCAGGTTAACTATGGCTACACCTTC.

The chain uses TRBV13 and TRBJ2-1; D is undetermined. V gave up 0 bases and J gave up 1 base, with 13 bases separating them. The germline CDR1 and CDR2 sequences are PRHDT and FYEKMQ (reference sequence). This CDR3 spans 17 amino acids. CDR3 protein: CASSLGLGFGSYNEQFF. CDR3 in DNA: TGTGCCAGCAGCTTAGGCCTTGGTTTTGGATCCTACAATGAGCAGTTCTTC.

V usage is TRBV18 and J usage is TRBJ1-1, with 8 bases matching TRBD1. The germline CDR1 and CDR2 sequences are KGHSH and LQKENI. The CDR3 totals 14 residues. Trimming removed 5 bases from V and 4 bases from J; junction bases left unmatched: 6. The CDR3 nucleotides are TGTGCCAGCTCAACGAACACAGGGGGCACTGAAGCTTTCTTT. Protein sequence: CASSTNTGGTEAFF.

Worth noting for this clone: The same CDR3 is also encoded by other DNA sequences in this sample. The CDR3 sequence is CASSRDSSSYNEQFF. CDR3 DNA: TGTGCCAGCAGTCGGGACAGCAGCTCCTACAATGAGCAGTTCTTC. The V call is TRBV6-5, the J call TRBJ2-1, with 7 bases that match TRBD1. V dropped 5 bases and J dropped 0; count of bases not matched to a gene: 4. Germline V gene data show CDR1 as MNHEY and CDR2 as SVGAGI. CDR3 length: 15 amino acids.

The rearrangement links TRBV19 to TRBJ1-2; D not resolved. Germline CDR1 is LNHDA and CDR2 is SQIVND (reference sequence). V lost 5 bases, J lost 2 bases, and 15 bases lay in between. The length of the CDR3 is 15 residues. CDR3 sequence (DNA): TGTGCCAGTAGTGTCTCATTCCTTCCCAACTATGGCTACACCTTC. It codes for CASSVSFLPNYGYTF.

This chain connects TRBV14 to TRBJ2-5; 7 nucleotides match TRBD2. The length of the CDR3 is 17 residues. Germline assignment: CDR1 SGHDN and CDR2 FVKESK. After removal of 1 base from V and 5 bases from J, the junction contained 13 bases not matched to a gene. CDR3 in amino acids: CASSQVGRQAGVETQYF. CDR3 coding DNA: TGTGCCAGCAGCCAAGTCGGTAGGCAGGCGGGGGTGGAGACCCAGTACTTC.

The rearrangement links TRBV7-9 to TRBJ2-2, with D possibly matching TRBD2 (5 bases). V was trimmed by 5 bases and J by 4 bases, leaving 20 bases between them. Germline-derived CDR1 and CDR2 are SEHNR and FQNEAQ (reference sequence). The CDR3 is 17 residues long. The chain's CDR3 is CASSPERWGDITGELFF. CDR3 bases: TGTGCCAGCAGCCCAGAACGGTGGGGAGATATCACCGGGGAGCTGTTTTTT.

The chain is built from TRBV5-1 and TRBJ2-7; 12 nucleotides line up with TRBD2. The germline gives CDR1 SGHRS, CDR2 YFSETQ. V was clipped by 4 bases and J by 4 bases; unmatched bases: 6. This CDR3 comprises 15 residues. The CDR3: CASSPGLAGFYEQYF. In nucleotides, the CDR3 is TGCGCCAGCAGCCCAGGACTAGCGGGATTTTACGAGCAGTACTTC.

The rearrangement uses TRBV5-1 and TRBJ2-5; 9 nucleotides agree with TRBD2. The J call may be mistaken, given a closer DNA end match to TRBJ2-7. Per the germline V gene, CDR1 is SGHRS and CDR2 is YFSETQ. This CDR3 is 16 amino acids long. The CDR3 region is CASSFFETSGDYEQYF. CDR3 coding DNA: TGCGCCAGCAGCTTTTTTGAGACTAGCGGAGACTACGAGCAGTACTTC.

The rearrangement uses TRBV11-2 and TRBJ2-1, with TRBD1 identical over 9 bases. The CDR3 extends over 14 amino acids. From germline, CDR1 is SGHAT and CDR2 FQNNGV. V dropped 0 bases and J dropped 11; count of bases not matched to a gene: 5. The CDR3 coding sequence is TGTGCCAGCAGCTTAGACCCCACAGGGGGCCAGCAGTTCTTC. Translated, it gives CASSLDPTGGQQFF.

The chain carries TRBV29-1 and TRBJ1-5, with TRBD1 as a possible D gene (6 bases). This CDR3 comprises 13 residues. The germline CDR1 and CDR2 sequences are SQVTM and ANQGSEA. Trimming cost V 6 bases and J 1 base, with 10 bases left between them. The chain's CDR3 is CSVRTESNQPQHF. The CDR3 DNA follows: TGCAGCGTGCGGACAGAAAGCAATCAGCCCCAGCATTTT.

The DNA of the CDR3 is TGTGCCATCAGGGCTGCGGTTCGGAACACCGGGGAGCTGTTTTTT. Protein: CAIRAAVRNTGELFF. The chain couples TRBV10-3 to TRBJ2-2; D call uncertain. The CDR3 is 15 amino acids. Trimming took 6 bases from V and 1 from J, leaving 12 bases between them. The germline CDR1 and CDR2 sequences are ENHRY and SYGVKD.

J is TRBJ2-2 and V is TRBV11-3; D is undetermined. The CDR3 sequence is 14 residues long. Germline V gene sequence: CDR1 SGHNT, CDR2 YENEEA. Trimming pared 4 bases from V and 0 bases from J, leaving 6 bases between. In DNA form, the CDR3 reads TGTGCCAGCAGCTCCCAAACGAACACCGGGGAGCTGTTTTTT. Protein product: CASSSQTNTGELFF.

The rearrangement uses TRBV7-3 and TRBJ2-7; 11 bases fit TRBD2. The CDR3 loop spans 14 amino acids. V trimming: 6 bases; J trimming: 2 bases; junction bases outside the gene matches: 3. Germline V gives CDR1 SGHTA, CDR2 FQGTGA. The CDR3 sequence is CASSLSGGAYEQYF. DNA for the CDR3: TGTGCCAGCAGTCTTAGCGGGGGGGCCTACGAGCAGTACTTC. Filled out from reference TRBV7-3 and TRBJ2-7, the complete variable domain reads GAGVSQTPSNKVTEKGKYVELRCDPISGHTALYWYRQSLGQGPEFLIYFQGTGAADDSGLPNDRFFAVRPEGSVSTLKIQRTERGDSAVYLCASSLSGGAYEQYFGPGTRLTVT.

This CDR3 is CASSVTGRADTQYF. CDR3 nucleotides: TGTGCCAGCAGCGTAACAGGGCGGGCAGATACGCAGTATTTT. The chain couples TRBV9 to TRBJ2-3; D may be TRBD1 (6 bases). There are 14 residues in the CDR3. Germline values: CDR1 SGDLS, CDR2 YYNGEE. V lost 1 base and J 4 bases, leaving 10 bases between the germline ends.

This clone occurred once. The CDR3 end shows no conserved phenylalanine or tryptophan, and so a read error is likely. It is unclear where the CDR3 begins or ends on the DNA, so no DNA is shown, and the CDR3 is as TCRdb lists it. J is TRBJ2-7 and V is TRBV23-1; TRBD1 was called by the table and not checked on the DNA. TRBV23-1 falls under the ORF class, with uncertain function. The CDR3 spans 9 amino acids, including both terminal residues. CDR3 in amino acids: CASRIQGAN.

This rearrangement joins TRBV19 to TRBJ1-3; D may be TRBD1 (5 bases). The germline gives CDR1 LNHDA, CDR2 SQIVND (reference sequence). The CDR3 consists of 17 residues. Trimming pared 5 bases from V and 0 bases from J, leaving 17 bases between. The CDR3 bases are TGTGCCAGTAGTCTGGCTGGGACTTTAAGCTCTGGAAACACCATATATTTT. It specifies CASSLAGTLSSGNTIYF. The whole variable domain, remainder taken from reference TRBV19 and TRBJ1-3, is DGGITQSPKYLFRKEGQNVTLSCEQNLNHDAMYWYRQDPGQGLRLIYYSQIVNDFQKGDIAEGYSVSREKKESFPLTVTSAQKNPTAFYLCASSLAGTLSSGNTIYFGEGSWLTVV.

V and J are TRBV27 and TRBJ2-2; D is unclear. Germline lookup yields CDR1 MNHEY and CDR2 SMNVEV (reference sequence). The length of the CDR3 is 13 residues. The V end was cut by 9 bases, the J end by 2 bases, with 10 bases between. The CDR3 loop reads CASKRQNTGELFF. CDR3 nucleotide sequence: TGTGCCAGTAAGAGACAAAACACCGGGGAGCTGTTTTTT.

V is TRBV7-2 and J is TRBJ2-3; tentative D call: TRBD1 (5 bases). This CDR3 is 13 amino acids long. Germline assignment: CDR1 SGHTA and CDR2 FQGNSA. V was pared by 8 bases and J by 3 bases, with 12 bases between. The CDR3 region has the DNA TGTGCCAGCTCAGGGTATATAACAGATACGCAGTATTTT. It is translated as CASSGYITDTQYF.

The chain links TRBV5-1 to TRBJ2-1; D unresolved. Trimming took 0 bases from V and 4 from J, leaving 11 bases between them. The germline V gene has CDR1 SGHRS and CDR2 YFSETQ. The CDR3 has 15 residues. The CDR3 DNA sequence: TGCGCCAGCAGCTTGGTGTTAGGAGAGTACAATGAGCAGTTCTTC. Encoded protein: CASSLVLGEYNEQFF.

V and J are TRBV28 and TRBJ1-1; D is possibly TRBD1 (6 bases). Trimming shortened V by 3 bases and J by 1 base, and 9 bases separated the two germline ends. The CDR3 sequence is 14 residues long. Germline CDR1 reads MDHEN; CDR2 reads SYDVKM. The CDR3 nucleotides read TGTGCCAGCAGTTTGGGGGGGCCGAACACTGAAGCTTTCTTT. It encodes CASSLGGPNTEAFF.

The DNA of the CDR3 is TGTGCCAGCAGCTTGAGACAGGGGGCCCACAGGGATACGCAGTATTTT. This gives the protein CASSLRQGAHRDTQYF. The J gene is TRBJ2-3, the V gene TRBV7-9; 10 bases agree with TRBD1. The CDR3 runs to 16 residues. The V segment lost 3 bases and the J segment 6 bases; nucleotides outside the gene matches: 9. CDR1 SEHNR and CDR2 FQNEAQ come from the germline V gene (reference sequence).

The V and J genes are TRBV19 and TRBJ1-1, with D perhaps TRBD1 (5 bases). V lost 2 bases and J 4 bases, leaving 8 bases between the germline ends. The CDR3 contains 13 residues. Germline lookup yields CDR1 LNHDA and CDR2 SQIVND (reference sequence). The DNA of the CDR3 is TGTGCCAGTAGTATAAGACAGACCACTGAAGCTTTCTTT. Translating gives CASSIRQTTEAFF.

The chain employs TRBV6-1 and TRBJ2-5, with D perhaps TRBD2 (6 bases). Deletions cut 10 bases from V and 1 base from J, with 13 bases between. CDR1 is MNHNS and CDR2 is SASEGT in the germline V gene. CDR3 size: 13 residues. The CDR3 DNA follows: TGTGCCATAAACCGGGGGTTCCAAGAGACCCAGTACTTC. It specifies CAINRGFQETQYF.